A single sample is the source of the 3 T cell receptor beta chains below, sequenced in a study of blood T cell repertoires in COVID-19. Assay used: immunoSEQ multiplex PCR; TCRdb lists only in-frame clones, some missing. The repertoire holds 250,000 or so clones, with 85% to 90% as singletons. Sequencing was performed on PBMCs or T cells enriched from blood (not recorded which). The receptor set was obtained from a woman aged 45-65 years who had recovered from COVID-19.

This clone was recorded only once. The chain couples TRBV4-1 to TRBJ1-4, with D possibly being TRBD1 (6 bases). The CDR3 is made up of 19 amino acids. CDR1 and CDR2 from the germline V gene are MGHRA and YSYEKL. Trimming stripped 0 bases from V and 6 bases from J, with 23 bases between. CDR3 sequence (DNA): TGCGCCAGCAGCCAAGATGCGGGTTATCTACAGGGCAAGGATGAAAAACTGTTTTTT. The encoded protein is CASSQDAGYLQGKDEKLFF.

This chain uses TRBV5-1 with TRBJ1-1; D perhaps matches TRBD1 (5 bases). Germline lookup yields CDR1 SGHRS and CDR2 YFSETQ. CDR3 length: 13 amino acids. CDR3 sequence reads: CASGGEAFTEAFF. The CDR3 nucleotides read TGCGCGAGCGGAGGGGAGGCCTTCACTGAAGCTTTCTTT.

The chain has TRBV5-1 and TRBJ1-2, with TRBD1 matching over 7 bases. Unmatched junction bases numbered 4, after V lost 3 bases and J lost 2 bases. Germline V gene data show CDR1 as SGHRS and CDR2 as YFSETQ. CDR3 length equals 14 residues. The chain's CDR3 is CASSSGQTNYGYTF. As DNA, the CDR3 is TGCGCCAGCAGCTCGGGACAGACAAACTATGGCTACACCTTC.